This record looks at one T cell receptor beta chain sequence and its context. What it binds is unknown. The data are from a study of CD8+ T cells in alopecia areata. General study points: Possibly because of HLA-related factors, TCR sharing was less clear across patients than in mice.

The CDR3 loop spans 13 amino acids. Germline lookup yields CDR1 SGHAT and CDR2 FQNNGV. The V gene lost 0 bases and the J gene lost 2 bases, with 5 bases spanning the gap. Extracted from the samples, RNA was reverse transcribed into cDNA to serve as the sequencing template. Libraries were prepared by immunoSEQ multiplex PCR; TCRdb keeps only in-frame clonotypes and omits some of them. The sample has over 200,000 clones, 50% to 65% seen once. The V and J genes are TRBV11-2 and TRBJ2-7; D is ambiguous. Sequences were derived from CD4+ T cells sorted from blood, sampled at week 0. This TCR derives from a human donor with alopecia areata. The DNA for the CDR3 is TGTGCCAGCAGCTTAGATAACACCTACGAGCAGTACTTC. Protein product: CASSLDNTYEQYF. Full variable domain (missing parts from reference TRBV11-2 and TRBJ2-7): EAGVAQSPRYKIIEKRQSVAFWCNPISGHATLYWYQQILGQGPKLLIQFQNNGVVDDSQLPKDRFSAERLKGVDSTLKIQPAKLEDSAVYLCASSLDNTYEQYFGPGTRLTVT.